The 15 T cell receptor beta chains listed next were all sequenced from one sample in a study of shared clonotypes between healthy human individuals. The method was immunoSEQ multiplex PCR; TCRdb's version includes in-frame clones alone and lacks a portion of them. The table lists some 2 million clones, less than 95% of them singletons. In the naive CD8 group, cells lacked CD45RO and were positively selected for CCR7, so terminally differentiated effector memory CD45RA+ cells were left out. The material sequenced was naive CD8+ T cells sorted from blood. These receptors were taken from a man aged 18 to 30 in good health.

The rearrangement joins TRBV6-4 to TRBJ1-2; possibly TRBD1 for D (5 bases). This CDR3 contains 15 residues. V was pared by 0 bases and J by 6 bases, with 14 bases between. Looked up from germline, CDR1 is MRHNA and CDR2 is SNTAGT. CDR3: CASSDSTANRDGYTF. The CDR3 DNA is TGTGCCAGCAGTGACTCGACAGCAAATAGGGATGGCTACACCTTC.

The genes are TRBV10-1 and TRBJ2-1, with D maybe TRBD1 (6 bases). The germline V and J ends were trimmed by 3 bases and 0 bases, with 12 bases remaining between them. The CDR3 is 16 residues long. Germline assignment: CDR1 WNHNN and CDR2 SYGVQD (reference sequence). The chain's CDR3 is CASSDHLGASYNEQFF. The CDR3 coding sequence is TGCGCCAGCAGTGACCATCTGGGGGCCTCCTACAATGAGCAGTTCTTC.

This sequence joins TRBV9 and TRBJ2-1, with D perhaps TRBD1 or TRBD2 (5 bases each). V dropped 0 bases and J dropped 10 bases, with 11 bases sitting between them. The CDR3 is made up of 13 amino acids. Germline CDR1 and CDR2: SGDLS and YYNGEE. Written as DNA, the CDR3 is TGTGCCAGCAGCGTAGTCGGGGCCAGCGAGCAGTTCTTC. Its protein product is CASSVVGASEQFF.

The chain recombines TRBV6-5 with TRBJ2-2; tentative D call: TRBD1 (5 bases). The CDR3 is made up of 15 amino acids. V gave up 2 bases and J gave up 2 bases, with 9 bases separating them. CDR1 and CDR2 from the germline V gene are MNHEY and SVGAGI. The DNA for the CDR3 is TGTGCCAGCAGTTACGATCAGGGAAACACCGGGGAGCTGTTTTTT. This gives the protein CASSYDQGNTGELFF.

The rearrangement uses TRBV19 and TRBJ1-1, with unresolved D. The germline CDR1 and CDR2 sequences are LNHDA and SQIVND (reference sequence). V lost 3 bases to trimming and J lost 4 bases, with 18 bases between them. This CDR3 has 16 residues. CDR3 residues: CASSIGPVDWGTEAFF. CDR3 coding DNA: TGTGCCAGTAGTATTGGTCCCGTCGACTGGGGCACTGAAGCTTTCTTT.

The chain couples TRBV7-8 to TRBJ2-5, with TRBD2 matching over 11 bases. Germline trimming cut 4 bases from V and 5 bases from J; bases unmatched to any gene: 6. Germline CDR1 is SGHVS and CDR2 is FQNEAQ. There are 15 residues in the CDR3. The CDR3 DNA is TGTGCCAGCAGCTGGTTAGCGGGGGGGCAGGAGACCCAGTACTTC. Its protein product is CASSWLAGGQETQYF.

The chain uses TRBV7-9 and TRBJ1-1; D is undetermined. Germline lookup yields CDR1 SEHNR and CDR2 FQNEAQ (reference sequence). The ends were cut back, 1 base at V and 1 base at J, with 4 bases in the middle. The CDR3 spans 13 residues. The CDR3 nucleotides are TGTGCCAGCAGCTTAGAGAAGAACACTGAAGCTTTCTTT. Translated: CASSLEKNTEAFF.

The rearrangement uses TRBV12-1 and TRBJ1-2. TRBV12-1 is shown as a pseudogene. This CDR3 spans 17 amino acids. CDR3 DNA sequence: TGTGCCAGCAGCTTTGAGGCTTTAGCAGCTCACACCTATGGCTACACCTTC. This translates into CASSFEALAAHTYGYTF.

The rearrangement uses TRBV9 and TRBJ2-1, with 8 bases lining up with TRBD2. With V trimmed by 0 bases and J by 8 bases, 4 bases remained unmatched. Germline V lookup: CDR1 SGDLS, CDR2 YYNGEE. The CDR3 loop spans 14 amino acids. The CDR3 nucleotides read TGTGCCAGCAGCGTAGGGACTAGCATCTATGAGCAGTTCTTC. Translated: CASSVGTSIYEQFF.

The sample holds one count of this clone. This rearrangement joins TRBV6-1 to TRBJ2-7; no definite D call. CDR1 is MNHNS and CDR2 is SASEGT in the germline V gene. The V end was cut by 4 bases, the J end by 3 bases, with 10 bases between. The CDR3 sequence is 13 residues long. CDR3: CASSGWTGYEQYF. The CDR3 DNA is TGTGCCAGCAGTGGATGGACGGGCTACGAGCAGTACTTC.

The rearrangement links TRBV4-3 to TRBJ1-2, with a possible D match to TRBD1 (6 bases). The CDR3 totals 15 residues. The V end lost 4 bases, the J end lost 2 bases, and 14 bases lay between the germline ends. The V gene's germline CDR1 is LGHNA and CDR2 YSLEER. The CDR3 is CASSPEGGPNYGYTF. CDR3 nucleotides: TGCGCCAGCAGCCCAGAGGGGGGACCCAACTATGGCTACACCTTC.

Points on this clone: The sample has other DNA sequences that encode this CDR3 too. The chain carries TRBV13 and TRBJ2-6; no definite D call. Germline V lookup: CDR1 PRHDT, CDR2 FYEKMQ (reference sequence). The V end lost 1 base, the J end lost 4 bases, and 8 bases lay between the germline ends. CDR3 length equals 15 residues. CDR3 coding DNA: TGTGCCAGCAGCTTAGAAGGGTCCGGGGCCAACGTCCTGACTTTC. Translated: CASSLEGSGANVLTF.

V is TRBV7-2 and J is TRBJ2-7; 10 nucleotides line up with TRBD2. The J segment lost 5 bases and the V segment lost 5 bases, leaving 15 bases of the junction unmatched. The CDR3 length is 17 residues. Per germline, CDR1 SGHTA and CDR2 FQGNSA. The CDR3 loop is CASSPNSPGLALDEQYF. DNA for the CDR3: TGTGCCAGCAGCCCAAATAGCCCGGGACTAGCGCTTGACGAGCAGTACTTC.

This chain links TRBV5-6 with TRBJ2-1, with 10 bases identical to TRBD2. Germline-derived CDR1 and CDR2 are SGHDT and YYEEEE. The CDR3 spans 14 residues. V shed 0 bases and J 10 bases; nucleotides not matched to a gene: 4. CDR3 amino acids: CASSLDGLAEEQFF. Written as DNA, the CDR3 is TGTGCCAGCAGCTTGGATGGACTAGCGGAAGAGCAGTTCTTC.

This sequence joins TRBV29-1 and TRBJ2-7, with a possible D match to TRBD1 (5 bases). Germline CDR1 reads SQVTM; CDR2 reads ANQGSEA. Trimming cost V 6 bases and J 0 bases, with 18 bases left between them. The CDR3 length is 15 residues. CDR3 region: CSVTDSAGFSYEQYF. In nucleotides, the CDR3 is TGCAGCGTGACCGACAGTGCTGGGTTCTCCTACGAGCAGTACTTC.